The 14 T cell receptor beta chains presented below share a single source sample, sequenced in a study of cytomegalovirus exposure and HLA in healthy donors. Sequenced by immunoSEQ multiplex PCR; TCRdb stores in-frame clones only, minus some. The sample records tens of thousands of clones, around 94% being singletons. Source material: PBMCs. These TCRs come from a woman between 18 and 29 years old in good health and CMV-seropositive.

The J gene is TRBJ2-5, the V gene TRBV11-2; D might be TRBD2 (7 bases). The germline V gene encodes CDR1 SGHAT and CDR2 FQNNGV. This CDR3 contains 14 residues. Trimming left V 3 bases short and J 4 bases short, with 12 bases between. The CDR3 protein is CASSFRRGRETQYF. CDR3 sequence (DNA): TGTGCCAGCAGCTTTAGGCGGGGGCGAGAGACCCAGTACTTC.

The count of this clone is one. The chain carries TRBV28 and TRBJ1-2; no clear D gene. The germline V gene has CDR1 MDHEN and CDR2 SYDVKM. Trimming shortened V by 8 bases and J by 2 bases, and 9 bases separated the two germline ends. This CDR3 region has 12 residues. The CDR3 protein is CASRTGNYGYTF. The CDR3 DNA follows: TGTGCCAGCCGGACGGGAAACTATGGCTACACCTTC.

The chain links TRBV7-2 to TRBJ1-1; a weak D match, TRBD1 (5 bases). Between the trimmed V and J ends, which lost 1 base and 1 base, there was a span of 10 bases. CDR3 length equals 15 residues. Per germline, CDR1 SGHTA and CDR2 FQGNSA. The CDR3 region is CASSLVGGWNTEAFF. The CDR3, as DNA: TGTGCCAGCAGCTTAGTGGGGGGTTGGAACACTGAAGCTTTCTTT.

This chain connects TRBV4-2 to TRBJ2-7; 7 nucleotides match TRBD2. CDR3 size: 17 residues. The V segment lost 3 bases and the J segment 2 bases; nucleotides outside the gene matches: 13. The germline gives CDR1 LGHNA, CDR2 YNFKEQ. CDR3 coding DNA: TGTGCCAGCAGCCAGTATGATGGGGGGGAGGCCCCCTACGAGCAGTACTTC. Its translation: CASSQYDGGEAPYEQYF.

This clone occurred once. The chain recombines TRBV9 with TRBJ2-5; possibly TRBD1 for D (6 bases). Germline V gives CDR1 SGDLS, CDR2 YYNGEE. The CDR3 contains 15 residues. Trimming removed 3 bases from V and 4 bases from J, with 16 bases in between. CDR3 sequence: CASSAQGQFRETQYF. The CDR3 nucleotides are TGTGCCAGCAGCGCCCAAGGACAGTTTCGAGAGACCCAGTACTTC.

The V and J genes are TRBV14 and TRBJ2-7; TRBD2 might be the D (5 bases). V lost 4 bases, J lost 6 bases, and 25 bases lay in between. This CDR3 is built from 17 residues. Germline V lookup: CDR1 SGHDN, CDR2 FVKESK. The CDR3 loop reads CASSPYARTLFYSEQYF. The DNA of the CDR3 is TGTGCCAGCAGCCCCTACGCCCGGACTCTTTTTTATAGCGAGCAGTACTTC.

This clone has a handful of counts. CDR3 sequence (DNA): TGTGCCAGCAGCTTAGGGCAACAGGTTGCCTATGGCTACACCTTC. This sequence encodes CASSLGQQVAYGYTF. The chain combines TRBV7-8 with TRBJ1-2; the D gene is possibly TRBD1 (5 bases). The CDR3 consists of 15 residues. V lost 1 base, J lost 4 bases, and 13 bases lay in between. Germline V gives CDR1 SGHVS, CDR2 FQNEAQ.

The rearrangement joins TRBV5-4 to TRBJ2-1, with 10 bases lining up with TRBD2. CDR1 SGHNT and CDR2 YYREEE come from the germline V gene (reference sequence). J was trimmed by 5 bases and V by 4 bases; bases with no gene match: 15. The CDR3 is 18 residues long. CDR3 in DNA: TGTGCCAGCAGCCCGGACGCATCAGGGACTAGCGCCCACAATGAGCAGTTCTTC. It specifies CASSPDASGTSAHNEQFF. Supplemented by reference TRBV5-4 and TRBJ2-1, the full variable domain reads ETGVTQSPTHLIKTRGQQVTLRCSSQSGHNTVSWYQQALGQGPQFIFQYYREEENGRGNFPPRFSGLQFPNYSSELNVNALELDDSALYLCASSPDASGTSAHNEQFFGPGTRLTVL.

The J gene is TRBJ1-5, the V gene TRBV30, with unresolved D. Deletions cut 0 bases from V and 0 bases from J, with 6 bases between. The CDR3 is made up of 14 amino acids. CDR1 GTSNPN and CDR2 SVGIG come from the germline V gene (reference sequence). CDR3 region: CAWSVGNSNQPQHF. The DNA of the CDR3 is TGTGCCTGGAGTGTGGGCAATAGCAATCAGCCCCAGCATTTT.

This clone was seen a single time. This chain uses TRBV19 with TRBJ1-2, with TRBD1 matching over 9 bases. CDR3 size: 12 residues. Germline assignment: CDR1 LNHDA and CDR2 SQIVND (reference sequence). Losses at the gene ends were 5 bases for V and 8 bases for J; bases not matched to a gene: 3. The CDR3 spells CASSGTGRGYTF. Written as DNA, the CDR3 is TGTGCCAGTAGTGGGACAGGGCGCGGCTACACCTTC.

This clone appeared once. The chain employs TRBV6-6 and TRBJ2-1; D might be TRBD2 (6 bases). V dropped 4 bases and J dropped 6 bases, with 16 bases sitting between them. The germline CDR1 and CDR2 sequences are MNHNY and SVGAGI (reference sequence). The CDR3 spans 15 residues. The CDR3 sequence is CASSLTPAGLNEQFF. The DNA for the CDR3 is TGTGCCAGCAGTTTGACGCCCGCGGGACTCAATGAGCAGTTCTTC.

The chain combines TRBV5-1 with TRBJ1-2, with a weak D call TRBD1 (5 bases). The germline CDR1 and CDR2 sequences are SGHRS and YFSETQ. The CDR3 covers 13 residues. The germline V and J ends were trimmed by 3 bases and 2 bases, with 8 bases remaining between them. The CDR3 reads CASSYDRNYGYTF. The CDR3 DNA sequence: TGCGCCAGCAGCTACGACAGAAACTATGGCTACACCTTC.

V is TRBV5-6 and J is TRBJ2-1; 12 bases fit TRBD1. V lost 4 bases to trimming and J lost 8 bases; unmatched junction nucleotides: 10. Per germline, CDR1 SGHDT and CDR2 YYEEEE. CDR3 size: 16 residues. Here the CDR3 reads CASSPPGQGARDEQFF. The CDR3 region has the DNA TGTGCCAGCAGCCCACCGGGACAGGGGGCTAGGGATGAGCAGTTCTTC.

CDR3 sequence: CASSWKTGELAEAFF. CDR3 in DNA: TGCGCCAGCAGTTGGAAAACAGGGGAGCTAGCTGAAGCTTTCTTT. The chain uses TRBV5-1 and TRBJ1-1; 7 bases are shared with TRBD1. The CDR3 runs to 15 residues. Germline-derived CDR1 and CDR2 are SGHRS and YFSETQ. The ends lost 5 bases at V and 6 bases at J; junction bases unmatched: 13.